The 29 T cell receptor beta chains in this list originate from one sample, sequenced in a study of OX40 agonist ivuxolimab in advanced cancers. The method was immunoSEQ multiplex PCR; TCRdb's version includes in-frame clones alone and lacks a portion of them. The table records nearly 85,000 clones, around 78% of them present only once. Here the sequenced sample was CD4+ or CD8+ T cells sorted from blood, taken in a trial of the OX40 agonist ivuxolimab. The receptors were gathered from an adult with an advanced solid tumor such as melanoma, head and neck, liver or kidney cancer.

The chain is built from TRBV7-9 and TRBJ1-3, with D unresolved. Germline V lookup: CDR1 SEHNR, CDR2 FQNEAQ (reference sequence). The V and J ends lost 5 bases and 2 bases respectively, with 10 bases between them. This CDR3 has 14 amino acids. The CDR3 loop is CASSPAAAGNTIYF. In DNA form, the CDR3 reads TGTGCCAGCAGCCCGGCGGCTGCTGGAAACACCATATATTTT.

CDR3 residues: CASSSRDRGYEQYF. In DNA, the CDR3 is TGTGCCAGCAGCTCCCGGGACAGGGGATACGAGCAGTACTTC. The rearrangement uses TRBV7-2 and TRBJ2-7, with 10 bases matching TRBD1. Per germline, CDR1 SGHTA and CDR2 FQGNSA. The V gene end was trimmed by 4 bases and the J gene end by 4 bases; junction bases not matched to a gene: 4. CDR3 size: 14 residues.

This clone has just a few counts. V is TRBV7-9 and J is TRBJ1-4; no firm D call. V lost 5 bases to trimming and J lost 5 bases, with 9 bases between them. This CDR3 region has 13 residues. Germline V gene sequence: CDR1 SEHNR, CDR2 FQNEAQ (reference sequence). The chain's CDR3 is CASSLYNNEKLFF. The CDR3 coding sequence is TGTGCCAGCAGCCTGTATAACAATGAAAAACTGTTTTTT.

The chain is built from TRBV27 and TRBJ2-1; D unresolved. This CDR3 contains 15 residues. Germline V CDR1 and CDR2: MNHEY, SMNVEV (reference sequence). V lost 7 bases to trimming and J lost 0 bases, with 13 bases between them. This CDR3 reads CASTPRRSSYNEQFF. The CDR3 region has the DNA TGTGCCAGCACCCCCCGGCGGAGCTCCTACAATGAGCAGTTCTTC.

The V call is TRBV2, the J call TRBJ1-1; possible D gene TRBD1, 5 bases. The CDR3 has 13 amino acids. Trimming stripped 6 bases from V and 7 bases from J, with 15 bases between. Germline CDR1 and CDR2: SNHLY and FYNNEI. CDR3 in amino acids: CASSLRRDVEAFF. In DNA, the CDR3 is TGTGCCAGCAGCCTACGCCGGGACGTTGAAGCTTTCTTT. The entire variable domain, with the rest obtained from reference TRBV2 and TRBJ1-1, is as follows: EPEVTQTPSHQVTQMGQEVILRCVPISNHLYFYWYRQILGQKVEFLVSFYNNEISEKSEIFDDQFSVERPDGSNFTLKIRSTKLEDSAMYFCASSLRRDVEAFFGQGTRLTVV.

The chain joins TRBV7-3 to TRBJ2-2; D tentatively fits TRBD1 or TRBD2 (6 bases each). The CDR3 sequence is 18 residues long. Germline V gene data show CDR1 as SGHTA and CDR2 as FQGTGA. V shed 0 bases and J shed 1 base, with 15 bases lying between them. Here the CDR3 DNA reads TGTGCCAGCAGCTTAACTTCCGGGGGCGCAGGGAACACCGGGGAGCTGTTTTTT. As protein: CASSLTSGGAGNTGELFF.

The J gene is TRBJ1-4, the V gene TRBV6-4, with 9 bases identical to TRBD1. Germline V CDR1 and CDR2: MRHNA, SNTAGT. With 6 bases clipped from V and 10 bases from J, the junction kept 6 bases outside the gene matches. The CDR3 is 13 amino acids. This chain's CDR3 is CASSTDRGGKLFF. CDR3 in DNA: TGTGCCAGCAGCACCGACAGGGGGGGAAAACTGTTTTTT.

This clone has more than one count but fewer than ten. This chain joins TRBV19 and TRBJ2-3, with 8 bases matching TRBD2. V trimming: 1 base; J trimming: 4 bases; junction bases outside the gene matches: 1. Germline-derived CDR1 and CDR2 are LNHDA and SQIVND (reference sequence). CDR3 length equals 14 residues. The CDR3, as DNA: TGTGCCAGTAGTATAGCTAGCGGGTCAGATACGCAGTATTTT. This encodes CASSIASGSDTQYF.

The chain combines TRBV6-6 with TRBJ1-4, with D uncertain. This CDR3 has 15 residues. In germline, CDR1 is MNHNY, CDR2 SVGAGI (reference sequence). The V and J ends lost 3 bases and 4 bases respectively, with 12 bases between them. The chain's CDR3 is CASSYHDGRNEKLFF. The CDR3 region has the DNA TGTGCCAGCAGTTATCACGACGGACGTAATGAAAAACTGTTTTTT.

V usage is TRBV5-1 and J usage is TRBJ2-5; D remains unclear. Germline loops: CDR1 SGHRS, CDR2 YFSETQ. The CDR3 extends over 17 amino acids. With 1 base removed from V and 2 bases from J, the gap between germline ends came to 18 bases. The CDR3 is CASSLRRLALRQETQYF. CDR3 coding DNA: TGCGCCAGCAGCTTGAGGCGGTTAGCATTAAGGCAAGAGACCCAGTACTTC.

This clone appeared a few times. J is TRBJ2-1 and V is TRBV13, with 7 bases aligning to TRBD2. The CDR3 consists of 13 residues. Unmatched junction bases numbered 8, after V lost 4 bases and J lost 11 bases. Germline V gene data show CDR1 as PRHDT and CDR2 as FYEKMQ (reference sequence). The CDR3 loop is CASSSLGEGQQFF. CDR3 DNA: TGTGCCAGCAGCTCTCTCGGGGAGGGCCAGCAGTTCTTC.

The chain carries TRBV6-5 and TRBJ2-7; 7 bases fit TRBD1. V lost 2 bases to trimming and J lost 2 bases; unmatched junction nucleotides: 6. The germline V gene has CDR1 MNHEY and CDR2 SVGAGI. The CDR3 has 15 residues. The CDR3 DNA is TGTGCCAGCAGTTACAGTCGACAGGGTACCTACGAGCAGTACTTC. Translated, it gives CASSYSRQGTYEQYF.

The V and J genes are TRBV5-1 and TRBJ2-1; 9 bases map to TRBD2. Trimming cost V 0 bases and J 6 bases; bases outside gene matches: 4. Germline V CDR1 and CDR2: SGHRS, YFSETQ. The CDR3 totals 15 residues. CDR3 sequence: CASSLAPSGANEQFF. In nucleotides, the CDR3 is TGCGCCAGCAGCTTGGCCCCTAGCGGGGCCAATGAGCAGTTCTTC.

This sequence joins TRBV19 and TRBJ2-5, with TRBD1 matching 8 bases. The CDR3 contains 14 residues. V lost 4 bases to trimming and J lost 2 bases; unmatched junction nucleotides: 3. CDR1 is LNHDA, CDR2 SQIVND, per germline (reference sequence). Here the CDR3 DNA reads TGTGCCAGTAGTAACCGGGACAGGCAAGAGACCCAGTACTTC. Translation: CASSNRDRQETQYF.

This clone is medium-sized by share. This rearrangement joins TRBV2 to TRBJ1-1; D not certain. Trimming took off 6 bases at V and 5 bases at J, with 4 bases between the two ends. The CDR3 has 10 residues. The germline gives CDR1 SNHLY, CDR2 FYNNEI. CDR3 sequence: CASRGTEAFF. The DNA of the CDR3 is TGTGCCAGCAGAGGGACTGAAGCTTTCTTT.

The rearrangement links TRBV25-1 to TRBJ2-7; 7 positions match TRBD1. Trimming at V came to 3 bases and at J to 0 bases, leaving 5 bases not matched to a gene. In germline, CDR1 is MGHDK, CDR2 SYGVNS. CDR3 size: 15 residues. In DNA, the CDR3 is TGTGCCAGCAGTGACAGGAGGACAGGCTCCTACGAGCAGTACTTC. Its protein product is CASSDRRTGSYEQYF.

Only one count was recorded for this clone. The V and J genes are TRBV19 and TRBJ1-2, with D maybe TRBD1 (5 bases). This CDR3 spans 13 amino acids. V was pared by 5 bases and J by 4 bases, with 11 bases between. Germline V lookup: CDR1 LNHDA, CDR2 SQIVND (reference sequence). This chain's CDR3 is CASSGARTYGYTF. CDR3 DNA: TGTGCCAGTAGTGGGGCACGGACCTATGGCTACACCTTC.

The V call is TRBV2, the J call TRBJ2-6; D is undetermined. V was cut by 6 bases and J by 4 bases, with 13 bases left in between. The CDR3 extends over 15 amino acids. From germline, CDR1 is SNHLY and CDR2 FYNNEI. The CDR3 sequence is CASRTTMLGANVLTF. DNA of the CDR3: TGTGCCAGCAGGACAACAATGCTGGGGGCCAACGTCCTGACTTTC.

This clone showed up just once. The chain recombines TRBV12-5 with TRBJ2-2; D might be TRBD1 (5 bases). CDR1 and CDR2 from the germline V gene are LGHNT and FRNRAP. This CDR3 spans 15 amino acids. Trimming left V 1 base short and J 4 bases short, with 10 bases between. As DNA, the CDR3 is TGTGCTAGTGGTTTGGCACGGCAGGGCACCGGGGAGCTGTTTTTT. As protein: CASGLARQGTGELFF.

The chain employs TRBV25-1 and TRBJ1-3, with D possibly being TRBD1 (5 bases). The CDR3 is 15 amino acids. The germline V gene encodes CDR1 MGHDK and CDR2 SYGVNS. Trimming stripped 6 bases from V and 0 bases from J, with 12 bases between. CDR3: CASRLGANSGNTIYF. As DNA, the CDR3 is TGTGCCAGCAGATTAGGGGCGAACTCTGGAAACACCATATATTTT.

This clone was found many times. The chain carries TRBV29-1 and TRBJ2-4; tentatively, D is TRBD1 or TRBD2 (5 bases each). Trimming removed 4 bases at V and 7 bases at J, with 11 bases between. Germline V gene data show CDR1 as SQVTM and CDR2 as ANQGSEA. This CDR3 is built from 12 residues. DNA for the CDR3: TGCAGCGTTGTCGGGGACCACAACATTCAGTACTTC. Amino acid sequence: CSVVGDHNIQYF.

The chain joins TRBV21-1 to TRBJ2-5. The J call may be wrong; the DNA end is better matched by TRBJ2-7. TRBV21-1 is a documented pseudogene. CDR3 length: 11 residues. The CDR3 nucleotides read TGTGCCAGCAGCCAACATTACGAGCAGTACTTC. Translated: CASSQHYEQYF.

The chain uses TRBV18 and TRBJ2-2; tentative D call: TRBD1 (6 bases). Between the trimmed V and J ends, which lost 1 base and 5 bases, there was a span of 11 bases. Germline V lookup: CDR1 KGHSH, CDR2 LQKENI. This CDR3 is built from 15 residues. The CDR3 DNA reads as TGTGCCAGCTCACCACAGGGGGATGGGACCGGGGAGCTGTTTTTT. Residues: CASSPQGDGTGELFF.

J is TRBJ2-5 and V is TRBV7-6; D perhaps matches TRBD1 (5 bases). Deletions cut 5 bases from V and 2 bases from J, with 9 bases between. CDR3 length equals 13 residues. Germline V gene lookup returns CDR1 SGHVS and CDR2 FNYEAQ. The DNA for the CDR3 is TGTGCCAGCAGCCGACAGAATCAAGAGACCCAGTACTTC. It translates to CASSRQNQETQYF.

The CDR3 DNA follows: TGTGCCAGCAGTGAAATACCTAGCGGGGTTTCCACCGGGGAGCTGTTTTTT. Protein product: CASSEIPSGVSTGELFF. The rearrangement uses TRBV2 and TRBJ1-3; 9 nucleotides align to TRBD2. The J call may be faulty, since TRBJ2-2 better matches the DNA end. The CDR3 has 17 amino acids. Germline CDR1 is SNHLY and CDR2 is FYNNEI.

The V call is TRBV30, the J call TRBJ1-2, with D perhaps matching TRBD1 (5 bases). The CDR3 covers 13 residues. V was trimmed by 2 bases and J by 7 bases, leaving 14 bases between them. CDR1 GTSNPN and CDR2 SVGIG come from the germline V gene (reference sequence). The CDR3 bases are TGTGCCTGGAGTAATACAGGTCCTAGTGGCTACACCTTC. It specifies CAWSNTGPSGYTF.

This clone occurred once. The chain employs TRBV2 and TRBJ1-2, with TRBD1 identical over 9 bases. Germline V gives CDR1 SNHLY, CDR2 FYNNEI. This CDR3 spans 15 amino acids. The V segment lost 4 bases and the J segment 4 bases; nucleotides outside the gene matches: 7. CDR3 DNA sequence: TGTGCCAGCAGTGGGGGACAGGGATCATCCTATGGCTACACCTTC. Protein product: CASSGGQGSSYGYTF.

This chain links TRBV30 with TRBJ2-3; perhaps TRBD1 as D (5 bases). This CDR3 has 15 residues. Germline-derived CDR1 and CDR2 are GTSNPN and SVGIG (reference sequence). V lost 4 bases and J 1 base, leaving 15 bases between the germline ends. This CDR3 reads CAWTTDKSRTDTQYF. The CDR3 region has the DNA TGTGCCTGGACGACAGACAAATCCCGCACAGATACGCAGTATTTT. Based on the CDR3 plus reference TRBV30 and TRBJ2-3, the full variable domain is SQTIHQWPATLVQPVGSPLSLECTVEGTSNPNLYWYRQAAGRGLQLLFYSVGIGQISSEVPQNLSASRPQDRQFILSSKKLLLSDSGFYLCAWTTDKSRTDTQYFGPGTRLTVL.

This clone has only one observation. The chain has TRBV19 and TRBJ2-2; 13 bases are shared with TRBD2. CDR1 is LNHDA, CDR2 SQIVND, per germline (reference sequence). The length of the CDR3 is 18 residues. With 5 bases clipped from V and 0 bases from J, the junction kept 6 bases outside the gene matches. The chain's CDR3 is CASSLRLAGGTNTGELFF. The DNA of the CDR3 is TGTGCCAGTAGTTTAAGACTAGCGGGGGGAACGAACACCGGGGAGCTGTTTTTT.